These 5 T cell receptor beta chains came from one sample sequenced in a study of T cell responses to AZD1222 COVID-19 vaccine. This table comes from immunoSEQ multiplex PCR, and its TCRdb copy is limited to in-frame clones, with some not included. The sample lists about 110,000 clones, 70% to 90% occurring once. The input for sequencing was peripheral blood, taken 28 days after the second AZD1222 dose. The receptor source for this set is an adult who received the AZD1222 COVID-19 vaccine.

This chain connects TRBV2 to TRBJ2-7; the D is unclear. Germline V gene lookup returns CDR1 SNHLY and CDR2 FYNNEI. CDR3 length: 15 residues. Trimming removed 2 bases at V and 2 bases at J, with 13 bases between. As DNA, the CDR3 is TGTGCCAGCAGTGAACGCCAGGAAAGGGCCTACGAGCAGTACTTC. This encodes CASSERQERAYEQYF. The whole variable domain, remainder taken from reference TRBV2 and TRBJ2-7, is EPEVTQTPSHQVTQMGQEVILRCVPISNHLYFYWYRQILGQKVEFLVSFYNNEISEKSEIFDDQFSVERPDGSNFTLKIRSTKLEDSAMYFCASSERQERAYEQYFGPGTRLTVT.

The chain joins TRBV19 to TRBJ2-5; D uncertain. V was cut by 6 bases and J by 7 bases, with 18 bases left in between. The CDR3 length is 14 residues. CDR1 and CDR2 from the germline V gene are LNHDA and SQIVND (reference sequence). The CDR3 region is CASSASPKVGTQYF. In DNA form, the CDR3 reads TGTGCCAGTAGCGCAAGCCCCAAGGTGGGGACCCAGTACTTC.

The V gene is TRBV27, the J gene TRBJ2-6; tentative D call: TRBD2 (5 bases). V shed 3 bases and J shed 1 base, with 13 bases lying between them. The CDR3 is made up of 17 amino acids. The germline CDR1 and CDR2 sequences are MNHEY and SMNVEV (reference sequence). CDR3 loop: CASSFRLPGSGANVLTF. For the CDR3, the DNA is TGTGCCAGCAGTTTCCGACTCCCGGGGTCTGGGGCCAACGTCCTGACTTTC.

The chain combines TRBV6-5 with TRBJ2-5; TRBD1 or TRBD2 may be the D gene (5 bases each). The germline gives CDR1 MNHEY, CDR2 SVGAGI. The germline V and J ends were trimmed by 5 bases and 5 bases, with 15 bases remaining between them. The CDR3 runs to 14 residues. CDR3 region: CASSPGSRSETQYF. The CDR3 DNA sequence: TGTGCCAGCAGTCCAGGGAGTAGAAGCGAGACCCAGTACTTC.

V usage is TRBV29-1 and J usage is TRBJ1-3, with D unclear. The germline gives CDR1 SQVTM, CDR2 ANQGSEA. Trimming removed 3 bases at V and 1 base at J, with 13 bases between. The CDR3 contains 15 residues. The CDR3 DNA is TGCAGCGTTGAGCCACCGGGGAGTTCTGGAAACACCATATATTTT. Translating it yields CSVEPPGSSGNTIYF. Complete variable domain (other parts from reference TRBV29-1 and TRBJ1-3): SAVISQKPSRDICQRGTSLTIQCQVDSQVTMMFWYRQQPGQSLTLIATANQGSEATYESGFVIDKFPISRPNLTFSTLTVSNMSPEDSSIYLCSVEPPGSSGNTIYFGEGSWLTVV.